This T cell receptor (beta chain) was profiled in a study of shared clonotypes between healthy human individuals. Generated by immunoSEQ multiplex PCR, the TCRdb table keeps only in-frame clones and is missing some. The sample gives over 95,000 clones, 68% of which show up once; roughly a quarter is in the top ten. Trimming stripped 2 bases from V and 8 bases from J, with 15 bases between. The germline gives CDR1 MGHRA, CDR2 YSYEKL. This CDR3 region has 14 residues. Sequences were obtained from memory CD8+ T cells sorted from blood. The subset was: CD45RO+ cells pooled with CCR7-negative TemRA cells. The chain couples TRBV4-1 to TRBJ1-2; D may be TRBD1 (5 bases). The TCR originated in a woman aged 25-40 years in good health. Written as DNA, the CDR3 is TGCGCCAGCAGCCAACCCAGGGAGGAACAGGGCTACACCTTC. This translates into CASSQPREEQGYTF.